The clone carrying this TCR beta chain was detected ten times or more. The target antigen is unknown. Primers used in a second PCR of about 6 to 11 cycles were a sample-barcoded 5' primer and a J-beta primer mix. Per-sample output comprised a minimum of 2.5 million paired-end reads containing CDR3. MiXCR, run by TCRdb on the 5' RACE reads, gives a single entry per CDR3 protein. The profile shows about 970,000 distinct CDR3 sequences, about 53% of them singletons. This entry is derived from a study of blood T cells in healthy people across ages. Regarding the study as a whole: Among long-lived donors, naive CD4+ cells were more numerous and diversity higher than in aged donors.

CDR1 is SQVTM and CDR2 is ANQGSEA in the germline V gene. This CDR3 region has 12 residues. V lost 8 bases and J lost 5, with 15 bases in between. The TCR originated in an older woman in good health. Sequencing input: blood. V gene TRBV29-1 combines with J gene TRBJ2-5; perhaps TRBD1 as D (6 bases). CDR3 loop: CSFTPRGETQYF. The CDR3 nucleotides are TGCAGCTTCACCCCGAGGGGGGAGACCCAGTACTTC. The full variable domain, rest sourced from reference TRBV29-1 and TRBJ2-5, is SAVISQKPSRDICQRGTSLTIQCQVDSQVTMMFWYRQQPGQSLTLIATANQGSEATYESGFVIDKFPISRPNLTFSTLTVSNMSPEDSSIYLCSFTPRGETQYFGPGTRLLVL.